The 22 T cell receptor beta chains below were found in one sample sequenced in a study of early T cells in non-severe SARS-CoV-2 infection. TCRdb reprocessed the 5' RACE reads with MiXCR, giving one entry per CDR3 protein. The sample has tens of thousands of distinct CDR3 sequences, around 11% seen once. The sequenced sample was whole blood, obtained at baseline. The receptors stem from an adult who was a healthcare worker with PCR-confirmed SARS-CoV-2 infection or an uninfected control (not recorded which).

The J gene is TRBJ1-4, the V gene TRBV12-3 or TRBV12-4; weak D call: TRBD1 (6 bases). The V end was cut by 6 bases, the J end by 5 bases, with 19 bases between. The CDR3 is made up of 16 amino acids. The CDR3 here is CASSLMRIQGNEKLFF. Here the CDR3 DNA reads TGTGCCAGCAGCCTAATGAGGATCCAGGGGAATGAAAAACTGTTTTTT.

The V and J genes are TRBV28 and TRBJ2-6; tentatively, D is TRBD1 (7 bases). Looked up from germline, CDR1 is MDHEN and CDR2 is SYDVKM. The CDR3 is made up of 18 amino acids. Trimming stripped 7 bases from V and 4 bases from J, with 23 bases between. Written as DNA, the CDR3 is TGTGCCAGCATGATAGGCGGGACAGTTTCCCGGGGGGCCAACGTCCTGACTTTC. Translation gives CASMIGGTVSRGANVLTF.

This clonotype has a handful of counts. The gene calls are TRBV7-9 and TRBJ1-4; 7 positions match TRBD1. The CDR3 covers 14 residues. The V segment lost 1 base and the J segment 11 bases; nucleotides outside the gene matches: 7. Germline V gene sequence: CDR1 SEHNR, CDR2 FQNEAQ (reference sequence). In DNA form, the CDR3 reads TGTGCCAGCAGCTTAGGCCGACAGGGCGGGAAACTGTTTTTT. This translates into CASSLGRQGGKLFF.

This clonotype was seen a few times. Mismatch with germline at one junction end may stem from a read error. The chain uses TRBV11-2 and TRBJ2-3, with D possibly matching TRBD2 (5 bases). Germline CDR1 is SGHAT and CDR2 is FQNNGV. The length of the CDR3 is 15 residues. The CDR3 nucleotides read TGTGCCAGCAGCTCTACATCGTCTAGCAGAGATACGCAGTATTTT. Amino acid sequence: CASSSTSSSRDTQYF.

This clonotype was counted at least ten times. The chain uses TRBV7-2 and TRBJ2-7; D uncertain. Looked up from germline, CDR1 is SGHTA and CDR2 is FQGNSA. Trimming cost V 5 bases and J 7 bases, with 18 bases left between them. CDR3 size: 14 residues. The CDR3 here is CASSPWWGTREQYF. CDR3 nucleotide sequence: TGTGCCAGCAGCCCTTGGTGGGGTACGAGAGAGCAGTACTTC.

The chain has TRBV19 and TRBJ1-5; TRBD1 agrees at 7 bases. Germline CDR1 LNHDA, CDR2 SQIVND (reference sequence). The ends lost 5 bases at V and 2 bases at J; junction bases unmatched: 9. The CDR3 has 16 amino acids. CDR3 region: CASSVNRGGGNQPQHF. The CDR3, as DNA: TGTGCCAGTAGTGTAAACAGGGGCGGGGGCAATCAGCCCCAGCATTTT.

This clonotype appeared a few times. The chain uses TRBV6-1 and TRBJ1-1; a possible D gene is TRBD1 (6 bases). Germline CDR1 and CDR2: MNHNS and SASEGT. The CDR3 loop spans 17 amino acids. V lost 3 bases and J lost 7, with 24 bases in between. The CDR3 region is CASSDGKPGHGVGEAFF. In DNA form, the CDR3 reads TGTGCCAGCAGTGACGGAAAACCGGGACACGGGGTGGGTGAAGCTTTCTTT.

The chain joins TRBV12-3 or TRBV12-4 to TRBJ2-3; 11 bases agree with TRBD1. Trimming removed 7 bases from V and 4 bases from J; junction bases left unmatched: 4. There are 14 residues in the CDR3. The CDR3 DNA sequence: TGTGCCAGCACACCGGGACAGGGGGCAGATACGCAGTATTTT. Its translation: CASTPGQGADTQYF.

The CDR3 spells CASSLIAGGRADTQYF. The CDR3 bases are TGTGCCAGCAGCCTCATAGCGGGGGGACGCGCAGATACGCAGTATTTT. The chain is built from TRBV7-2 and TRBJ2-3; 10 nucleotides align to TRBD2. V was pared by 5 bases and J by 4 bases, with 9 bases of the junction left unmatched. The CDR3 sequence is 16 residues long. Germline V CDR1 and CDR2: SGHTA, FQGNSA.

This clonotype was picked up a small number of times. This chain links TRBV20-1 with TRBJ2-3, with D unresolved. This CDR3 comprises 13 residues. Germline-derived CDR1 and CDR2 are DFQATT and SNEGSKA (reference sequence). The CDR3 nucleotides read TGCGGTCTGACAATCCCGAACACAGATACGCAGTATTTT. Translating gives CGLTIPNTDTQYF.

This clonotype was found a few times. The chain combines TRBV29-1 with TRBJ1-1; perhaps TRBD1 as D (5 bases). The CDR3 is made up of 11 amino acids. CDR1 is SQVTM and CDR2 is ANQGSEA in the germline V gene. CDR3 coding DNA: TGCGCGGGAGGGGAGCTGCCTGAAGCTTTCTTT. Its protein product is CAGGELPEAFF.

The chain recombines TRBV6-5 with TRBJ1-4, with D perhaps matching TRBD1 (6 bases). CDR3 size: 13 residues. CDR1 and CDR2 (germline): MNHEY, SVGAGI. V shed 6 bases and J shed 3 bases, with 8 bases lying between them. CDR3 region: CASRRGSNEKLFF. CDR3 DNA: TGTGCCAGCAGGAGGGGGTCTAATGAAAAACTGTTTTTT.

This clonotype was seen only a few times. The V and J genes are TRBV29-1 and TRBJ2-7, with D perhaps matching TRBD1 or TRBD2 (5 bases each). V lost 6 bases, J lost 7 bases, and 22 bases lay in between. This CDR3 is built from 14 residues. Germline values: CDR1 SQVTM, CDR2 ANQGSEA. The DNA of the CDR3 is TGCAGCGTCGCCCCCCAGGGAGCCGTTGGGGAGCAGTACTTC. This translates into CSVAPQGAVGEQYF.

The chain has TRBV12-3 or TRBV12-4 and TRBJ1-1; D remains ambiguous. V lost 3 bases and J 0 bases, leaving 8 bases between the germline ends. The CDR3 runs 14 residues. CDR3 nucleotide sequence: TGTGCCAGCAGTTTTCGGTTTCTGAACACTGAAGCTTTCTTT. It specifies CASSFRFLNTEAFF.

This clonotype was seen at least ten times. The rearrangement joins TRBV6-2 or TRBV6-3 to TRBJ2-3, with 8 bases aligning to TRBD2. The CDR3 contains 16 residues. Germline CDR1 reads MNHEY; CDR2 reads SVGEGT. Germline trimming cut 5 bases from V and 0 bases from J; bases unmatched to any gene: 7. Here the CDR3 DNA reads TGTGCCAGCAGTAGAAGACTAGCGTCTAGCACAGATACGCAGTATTTT. It translates to CASSRRLASSTDTQYF.

The chain links TRBV11-2 to TRBJ2-1; D unresolved. The CDR3 contains 14 residues. The V gene's germline CDR1 is SGHAT and CDR2 FQNNGV. V lost 3 bases and J 9 bases, leaving 15 bases between the germline ends. Written as DNA, the CDR3 is TGTGCCAGCAGCTTGGCGTGGTCCAAACTTGAGCAGTTCTTC. Translation: CASSLAWSKLEQFF.

This clonotype was counted many times. The genes are TRBV7-9 and TRBJ1-3; D is unresolved. Germline lookup yields CDR1 SEHNR and CDR2 FQNEAQ (reference sequence). This CDR3 contains 15 residues. V was pared by 6 bases and J by 6 bases, with 18 bases between. The CDR3 DNA reads as TGTGCCAGCAGACCCGCGCTCGTATTTCCAAACACCATATATTTT. Amino acids: CASRPALVFPNTIYF.

This clonotype was detected only a few times. The chain recombines TRBV10-2 with TRBJ2-2; 11 positions agree with TRBD1. Trimming took 6 bases from V and 1 from J; bases not matched to a gene: 1. Germline CDR1 is WSHSY and CDR2 is SAAADI. The CDR3 contains 15 residues. The CDR3 loop reads CASRDRGQNTGELFF. In DNA, the CDR3 is TGCGCCAGCAGGGACAGGGGGCAGAACACCGGGGAGCTGTTTTTT.

Only a few counts were recorded for this clonotype. The chain is built from TRBV4-3 and TRBJ2-1; 9 positions agree with TRBD2. The junction had 8 bases not matched to a gene; V was cut back by 1 base and J by 7 bases. The germline gives CDR1 LGHNA, CDR2 YSLEER. The CDR3 is 16 amino acids. CDR3 loop: CASSQAAGGFVNEQFF. The CDR3 DNA follows: TGCGCCAGCAGCCAAGCTGCGGGGGGGTTTGTGAATGAGCAGTTCTTC.

The gene calls are TRBV7-9 and TRBJ2-5, with D possibly being TRBD1 or TRBD2 (5 bases each). There are 14 residues in the CDR3. Germline-derived CDR1 and CDR2 are SEHNR and FQNEAQ (reference sequence). V was trimmed by 10 bases and J by 4 bases, leaving 19 bases between them. The CDR3 sequence: CATASGTAAETQYF. The CDR3 DNA is TGTGCCACAGCGTCCGGGACCGCGGCAGAGACCCAGTACTTC.

The chain combines TRBV5-4 with TRBJ1-1, with D perhaps matching TRBD1 (5 bases). The V end lost 7 bases, the J end lost 4 bases, and 14 bases lay between the germline ends. The CDR3 runs to 13 residues. Germline V gene data show CDR1 as SGHNT and CDR2 as YYREEE (reference sequence). CDR3 bases: TGTGCCAGCCAAGGGACGGGGGGCACTGAAGCTTTCTTT. As protein: CASQGTGGTEAFF. Combining the CDR3 with reference TRBV5-4 and TRBJ1-1 gives the whole variable domain ETGVTQSPTHLIKTRGQQVTLRCSSQSGHNTVSWYQQALGQGPQFIFQYYREEENGRGNFPPRFSGLQFPNYSSELNVNALELDDSALYLCASQGTGGTEAFFGQGTRLTVV.

The V and J genes are TRBV18 and TRBJ2-2; no firm D call. Germline V lookup: CDR1 KGHSH, CDR2 LQKENI. Trimming shortened V by 1 base and J by 0 bases, and 15 bases separated the two germline ends. This CDR3 spans 18 amino acids. CDR3 region: CASSPLARKLANTGELFF. CDR3 bases: TGTGCCAGCTCACCACTGGCTAGAAAACTCGCGAACACCGGGGAGCTGTTTTTT.